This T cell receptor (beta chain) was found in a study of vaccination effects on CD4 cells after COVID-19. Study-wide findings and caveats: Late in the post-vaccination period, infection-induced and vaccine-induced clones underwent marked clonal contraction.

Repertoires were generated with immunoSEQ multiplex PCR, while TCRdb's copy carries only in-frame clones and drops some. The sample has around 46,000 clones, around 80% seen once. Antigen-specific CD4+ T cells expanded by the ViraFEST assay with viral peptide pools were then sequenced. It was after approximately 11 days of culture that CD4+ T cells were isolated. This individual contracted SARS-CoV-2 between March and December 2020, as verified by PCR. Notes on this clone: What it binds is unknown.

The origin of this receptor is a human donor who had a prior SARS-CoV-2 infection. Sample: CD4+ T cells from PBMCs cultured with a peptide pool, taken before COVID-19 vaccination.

Here the CDR3 DNA reads TGTGCCAGCAGCTTAGGGGGGGAAAGCACAGATACGCAGTATTTT. This sequence encodes CASSLGGESTDTQYF. The rearrangement joins TRBV11-3 to TRBJ2-3, with TRBD2 as a possible D gene (6 bases). Germline V gene data show CDR1 as SGHNT and CDR2 as YENEEA. V dropped 1 base and J dropped 0 bases, with 8 bases sitting between them. The CDR3 covers 15 residues.